This TCR beta chain emerged from a study of T cell responses to AZD1222 COVID-19 vaccine. Here immunoSEQ multiplex PCR was the method, and the copy in TCRdb shows in-frame clones only, minus some. The sample has about 140,000 clones; about nine tenths are singletons. The CDR3 length is 13 residues. With 4 bases removed from V and 1 base from J, the gap between germline ends came to 8 bases. Germline-derived CDR1 and CDR2 are SGHRS and YFSETQ. The count of this clone is one. What it binds is unknown. General study findings and limits: In a largely white British group with more females than males, clonal diversity was possibly underestimated. Nearly half of spike-specific TCRs reportedly go after variant regions that carry no mutations.

The material was peripheral blood, obtained on day 0 of AZD1222 vaccination. The V gene is TRBV5-1, the J gene TRBJ2-5, with TRBD2 as a possible D gene (6 bases). The origin of this receptor is an adult in good health. CDR3 nucleotides: TGCGCCAGCAGCCGGGGGATCCAAGAGACCCAGTACTTC. Translation: CASSRGIQETQYF. Based on the CDR3 plus reference TRBV5-1 and TRBJ2-5, the full variable domain is KAGVTQTPRYLIKTRGQQVTLSCSPISGHRSVSWYQQTPGQGLQFLFEYFSETQRNKGNFPGRFSGRQFSNSRSEMNVSTLELGDSALYLCASSRGIQETQYFGPGTRLLVL.